This T cell receptor (beta chain) was recovered during a study of neurological immune-mediated disorders. Study findings and constraints: Private repertoires in all groups were suggested by the absence of shared CDR3 amino acid sequences among expanded clones across subjects. The greatest TCR clonal expansion occurred in HTLV-1-associated myelopathy and the least in multiple sclerosis, which fell below healthy controls.

This clonotype has at least ten counts. What it binds is not known. After removal of 4 bases from V and 1 base from J, the junction contained 16 bases not matched to a gene. Germline assignment: CDR1 SGHKS and CDR2 YYEKEE (reference sequence). This CDR3 is 18 amino acids long. TCRdb redid the calling of the 5' RACE reads with MiXCR, one entry per CDR3 protein. The data hold 71,000 or so distinct CDR3 sequences, with roughly 13% observed a single time. Time point: longitudinal time-point 1 (baseline). J is TRBJ1-1 and V is TRBV5-5, with TRBD1 matching 7 bases. The material sequenced was PBMCs. The receptor was isolated from a female donor with HTLV-1-associated myelopathy (HAM/TSP). The CDR3 reads CASSPRQGENPKNTEAFF. DNA of the CDR3: TGTGCCAGCAGCCCCAGACAGGGAGAGAACCCCAAGAACACTGAAGCTTTCTTT.